Below are 3 T cell receptor beta chains sequenced from a single sample in a study of neoadjuvant nivolumab and ipilimumab in lung cancer. The protocol was immunoSEQ multiplex PCR, while the TCRdb copy is restricted to in-frame clones and leaves out a portion. The sample shows about 27,000 clones, about 75% of them seen only once. The input for sequencing was tumor tissue, taken after neoadjuvant nivolumab, alone or with ipilimumab, at or shortly before surgery. The receptors were sampled from an adult with non-small cell lung cancer.

The chain links TRBV11-3 to TRBJ2-7; 7 bases match TRBD1. Germline V gene sequence: CDR1 SGHNT, CDR2 YENEEA. The CDR3 covers 13 residues. With 5 bases clipped from V and 6 bases from J, the junction kept 7 bases outside the gene matches. CDR3 loop: CASSRTGDGEQYF. The CDR3 bases are TGTGCCAGCAGCCGCACAGGGGACGGCGAGCAGTACTTC.

The chain has TRBV7-2 and TRBJ2-7, with D maybe TRBD2 (6 bases). Trimming took 3 bases from V and 1 from J, leaving 10 bases between them. The CDR3 contains 14 residues. From germline, CDR1 is SGHTA and CDR2 FQGNSA. The CDR3 sequence is CASSFTGESYEQYF. CDR3 nucleotide sequence: TGTGCCAGCAGCTTCACGGGGGAGTCCTACGAGCAGTACTTC.

The chain links TRBV7-9 to TRBJ1-4; 7 positions agree with TRBD1. CDR3 length equals 14 residues. CDR1 and CDR2 (germline): SEHNR, FQNEAQ (reference sequence). Trimming took 8 bases from V and 5 from J; bases not matched to a gene: 8. The CDR3 DNA is TGTGCCAGCGCCCCGGGACAGCCGAATGAAAAACTGTTTTTT. This gives the protein CASAPGQPNEKLFF. Using reference TRBV7-9 and TRBJ1-4 for the parts outside the CDR3, the full variable domain is DTGVSQNPRHKITKRGQNVTFRCDPISEHNRLYWYRQTLGQGPEFLTYFQNEAQLEKSRLLSDRFSAERPKGSFSTLEIQRTEQGDSAMYLCASAPGQPNEKLFFGSGTQLSVL.